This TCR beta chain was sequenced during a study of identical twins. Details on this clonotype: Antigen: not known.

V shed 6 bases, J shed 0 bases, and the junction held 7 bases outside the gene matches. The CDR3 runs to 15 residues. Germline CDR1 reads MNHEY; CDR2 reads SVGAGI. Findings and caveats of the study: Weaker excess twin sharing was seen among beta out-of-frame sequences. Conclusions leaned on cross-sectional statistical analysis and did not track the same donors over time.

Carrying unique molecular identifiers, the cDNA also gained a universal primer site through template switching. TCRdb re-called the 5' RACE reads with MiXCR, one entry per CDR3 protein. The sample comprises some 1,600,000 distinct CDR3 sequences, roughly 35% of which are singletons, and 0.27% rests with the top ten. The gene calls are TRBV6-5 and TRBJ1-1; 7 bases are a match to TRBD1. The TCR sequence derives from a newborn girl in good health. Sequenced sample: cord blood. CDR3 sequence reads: CASRRTGTMNTEAFF. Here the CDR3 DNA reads TGTGCCAGCAGGCGGACAGGAACTATGAACACTGAAGCTTTCTTT.